The rows below give T cell receptor beta chains drawn from one sample of a study of blood T cell repertoires in COVID-19. The assay was immunoSEQ multiplex PCR, and TCRdb's table has in-frame clones only and misses some. The table lists 55,000 to 65,000 clones, around 90% of them singletons, with approximately 4.8% in the top ten. The specimen was peripheral blood. The source is a man in his sixties with acute or convalescent COVID-19. The CDR3 runs from the conserved cysteine through the conserved F or W. Fields, in order: clone size, V gene, J gene, D gene, CDR3 DNA, CDR3 protein. The D gene is left open where the match is weak. Only part of the rows carry a size: once, few, many, or a class if the clone is expanded.

-	TRBV27	TRBJ2-2	-	TGTGCCAGCAGTTTATACGGGGGATCGAACACCGGGGAGCTGTTTTTT	CASSLYGGSNTGELFF
-	TRBV28	TRBJ2-2	TRBD2	TGTGCCAGCAGTTCCGGGACTAGCGGGAGTCGGGGCACCGGGGAGCTGTTTTTT	CASSSGTSGSRGTGELFF
-	TRBV7-9	TRBJ1-3	-	TGTGCCAGCAGTGTGACAGAAATACTTGGAAACACCATATATTTT	CASSVTEILGNTIYF
few	TRBV27	TRBJ2-3	TRBD2	TGTGCCAGCAAATTGGGTTACGGCGGGAGATTGACAGATACGCAGTATTTT	CASKLGYGGRLTDTQYF
-	TRBV20-1	TRBJ2-5	TRBD2	TGCAGTGCTAGTGTAGCGGGAGACCAAGAGACCCAGTACTTC	CSASVAGDQETQYF
-	TRBV3-1/TRBV3-2	TRBJ1-2	-	TGTGCCAGCAGCCAAGCCCCAATGGGCTACACCTTC	CASSQAPMGYTF
-	TRBV5-1	TRBJ2-1	TRBD2	TGCGCCAGCAGCTTAGCGGGGAGCTCCTACAATGAGCAGTTCTTC	CASSLAGSSYNEQFF
-	TRBV6-5	TRBJ1-1	-	TGTGCCAGCAGGGGACACTCGAACACTGAAGCTTTCTTT	CASRGHSNTEAFF
-	TRBV11-2	TRBJ2-3	TRBD2	TGTGCCAGCAGCGAGGGACTAAGCACAGATACGCAGTATTTT	CASSEGLSTDTQYF
-	TRBV12-5	TRBJ1-1	-	TGTGCTAGTGGTTTAGAGGGGAACACTGAAGCTTTCTTT	CASGLEGNTEAFF
-	TRBV18	TRBJ1-4	-	TGTGCCAGCTCACCCCTACCGTCCGAAAAACTGTTTTTT	CASSPLPSEKLFF
-	TRBV7-9	TRBJ2-1	-	TGTGCCAGCAGCTCCGTGGGGCGCTCCTACAATGAGCAGTTCTTC	CASSSVGRSYNEQFF
-	TRBV4-2	TRBJ1-2	-	TGTGCCAGCAGCCAAGATGGCCGCTATGGCTACACCTTC	CASSQDGRYGYTF
once	TRBV7-2	TRBJ2-1	TRBD1	TGTGCCAGCAGCCATCCCGGGACAGGGTCTCGGAATGAGCAGTTCTTC	CASSHPGTGSRNEQFF
-	TRBV2	TRBJ1-5	-	TGTGCCAGCAGCATCGACAGAGATCAGCCCCAGCATTTT	CASSIDRDQPQHF
-	TRBV14	TRBJ2-5	TRBD1	TGTGCCAGCAGCCGGGGCAAAGGTCGACAGGGCCGGGAGACCCAGTACTTC	CASSRGKGRQGRETQYF
-	TRBV5-1	TRBJ2-2	TRBD1	TGCGCCAGCAGCTCATACCCCCTAAGTGGACAGGGTCGGGACCGGGAGCTGTTTTTT	CASSSYPLSGQGRDRELFF
-	TRBV28	TRBJ1-2	-	TGTGCCAGCAGTTTATATGGAGGCTATGGCTACACCTTC	CASSLYGGYGYTF
-	TRBV14	TRBJ1-3	-	TGTGCCAGCAGCCAAGGTGCCTTCAGGGGCTCTGGAAACACCATATATTTT	CASSQGAFRGSGNTIYF
-	TRBV10-1	TRBJ2-1	-	TGCGCCAGCAGTGAGTCTAAAACGAGGCCCATGGGTGAGCAGTTCTTC	CASSESKTRPMGEQFF
-	TRBV11-2	TRBJ2-1	TRBD2	TGTGCCAGCAGCACAGGACTAGCGGGAGGGATATATGAGCAGTTCTTC	CASSTGLAGGIYEQFF
-	TRBV30	TRBJ2-3	TRBD2	TGTGCCTGGAGTGTATCGACTAGCGATTTTTTGTGGAACACAGATACGCAGTATTTT	CAWSVSTSDFLWNTDTQYF
-	TRBV6-5	TRBJ2-3	-	TGTGCCAGTACCCCCTTAGCGCGGTCCACAGATACGCAGTATTTT	CASTPLARSTDTQYF
-	TRBV11-2	TRBJ2-5	TRBD2	TGTGCCAGCAGCCCATTCGCTAGCGGTGGGGAGACCCAGTACTTC	CASSPFASGGETQYF
-	TRBV5-4	TRBJ2-3	TRBD2	TGTGCCAGCAGCTTGCGGGGAGGGGCGCGTGATACGCAGTATTTT	CASSLRGGARDTQYF
once	TRBV5-8	TRBJ2-1	TRBD2	TGTGCCAGCAGCTTGGGCAGCGGGAGATACAATGAGCAGTTCTTC	CASSLGSGRYNEQFF
-	TRBV6-5	TRBJ2-5	TRBD1	TGTGCCAGCAGTTACTCGACAGGGGGGGAGACCCAGTACTTC	CASSYSTGGETQYF
once	TRBV19	TRBJ1-2	-	TGTGCCAGTATAAATATGGGAGACTCTAACTATGGCTACACCTTC	CASINMGDSNYGYTF
-	TRBV7-3	TRBJ1-2	-	TGTGCCAGCAGCCCAGACAGAAACTATGGCTACACCTTC	CASSPDRNYGYTF
-	TRBV5-6	TRBJ1-5	-	TGTGCCAGCAGCTTGAGGACAGATAGCAATCAGCCCCAGCATTTT	CASSLRTDSNQPQHF
-	TRBV18	TRBJ1-1	-	TGTGCCAGCTCGGGGCCCGGGGGACGGGAGACTGAAGCTTTCTTT	CASSGPGGRETEAFF
-	TRBV9	TRBJ2-1	TRBD2	TGTGCCAGCAGCCCTGGGGGGGTGGGCTACAATGAGCAGTTCTTC	CASSPGGVGYNEQFF
few	TRBV12-3/TRBV12-4	TRBJ2-2	TRBD1	TGTGCCGGACAGGATTCGAACACCGGGGAGCTGTTTTTT	CAGQDSNTGELFF
-	TRBV24-1	TRBJ2-3	-	TGTGCCACCAGTGACCCTTCCTGGGGGGAGAGTAGCACAGATACGCAGTATTTT	CATSDPSWGESSTDTQYF
-	TRBV19	TRBJ1-4	-	TGTGCCAGTAGTATAATCGGGTCCCTCGGAGAAAAACTGTTTTTT	CASSIIGSLGEKLFF
-	TRBV11-3	TRBJ2-3	-	TGTGCCAGCAGCCCAGGCGCAGGTGCGATCACAGATACGCAGTATTTT	CASSPGAGAITDTQYF
-	TRBV3-1/TRBV3-2	TRBJ1-3	-	TGTGCCAGCAGTCTCGACAGCTCTGGAAACACCATATATTTT	CASSLDSSGNTIYF
-	TRBV6-6	TRBJ1-1	-	TGTGCCAGCAGTGATGACTATGAAGCTTTCTTT	CASSDDYEAFF
-	TRBV4-1	TRBJ2-7	TRBD2	TGCGCCAGCAGCCAAGATGGGGCGGGAGTTTTCGAGCAGTACTTC	CASSQDGAGVFEQYF
-	TRBV5-6	TRBJ2-7	-	TGTGCCAGCAGCTTGGGGGGCAGGGCGCTCCACGAGCAGTACTTC	CASSLGGRALHEQYF
-	TRBV7-6	TRBJ2-7	-	TGTGCCAGCAGCTGGGCGGGGGCGCCCTCCTACGAGCAGTACTTC	CASSWAGAPSYEQYF
-	TRBV9	TRBJ2-2	-	TGTGCCAGCAGCGTAGATCCGCACACGAACACCGGGGAGCTGTTTTTT	CASSVDPHTNTGELFF
-	TRBV3-1/TRBV3-2	TRBJ2-3	-	TGTGCCAGCAGCCAAGCAGGGGGGTACACAGATACGCAGTATTTT	CASSQAGGYTDTQYF
-	TRBV11-3	TRBJ2-2	TRBD2	TGTGCCAGCAGCACTACCTGGGGGGGCACCGGGGAGCTGTTTTTT	CASSTTWGGTGELFF
few	TRBV18	TRBJ1-5	-	TGTGCCAGCTCACCATTGCAGGGTAGCAATCAGCCCCAGCATTTT	CASSPLQGSNQPQHF